This entry concerns a single T cell receptor (beta chain). The sample is drawn from a study of blood T cell repertoires in COVID-19. In the study overall: From the United States, Italy and Spain came samples of acute and convalescent COVID-19. The cDNA or gDNA used as material had been derived from T cells, B-cell-depleted T cells, or PBMCs.

The cohort comprised adults aged about 18 to 100 years residing in 24 US areas. Trimming pared 5 bases from V and 8 bases from J, leaving 12 bases between. Germline values: CDR1 SGHTA, CDR2 FQGNSA. CDR3 length: 13 residues. Original methodology: Reference gene primer amplification gave estimated nucleated cell counts. Assay used: immunoSEQ multiplex PCR; TCRdb lists only in-frame clones, some missing. Clone size and V and J calls were adopted from that table, with D and trimming inferred from the DNA. The table records some 210,000 clones, 81% of them present only once. The source of this sequence is a woman in her forties or fifties with acute COVID-19. Sequencing was carried out using PBMCs or T cells enriched from blood (not recorded which). J is TRBJ1-4 and V is TRBV7-2; D remains ambiguous. The CDR3 DNA follows: TGTGCCAGCAGCGTATCTAGGGAGGAAAAACTGTTTTTT. This translates into CASSVSREEKLFF.